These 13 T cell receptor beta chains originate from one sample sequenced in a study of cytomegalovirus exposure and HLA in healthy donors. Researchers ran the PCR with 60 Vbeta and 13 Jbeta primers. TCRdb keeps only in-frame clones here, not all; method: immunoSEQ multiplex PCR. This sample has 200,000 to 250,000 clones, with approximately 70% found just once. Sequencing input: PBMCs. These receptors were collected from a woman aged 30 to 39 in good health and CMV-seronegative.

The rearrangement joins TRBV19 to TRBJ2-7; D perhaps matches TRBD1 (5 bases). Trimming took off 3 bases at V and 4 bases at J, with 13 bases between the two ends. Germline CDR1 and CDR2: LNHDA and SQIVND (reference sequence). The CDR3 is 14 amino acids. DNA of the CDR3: TGTGCCAGTAGTATGAGTAGGGGTCGGTACGAGCAGTACTTC. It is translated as CASSMSRGRYEQYF.

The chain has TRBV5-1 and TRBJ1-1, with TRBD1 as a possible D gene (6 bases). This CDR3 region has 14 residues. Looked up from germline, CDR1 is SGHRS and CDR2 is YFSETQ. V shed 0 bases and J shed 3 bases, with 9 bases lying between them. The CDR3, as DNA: TGCGCCAGCAGCTTGGCAGGGGTCGACACTGAAGCTTTCTTT. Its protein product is CASSLAGVDTEAFF. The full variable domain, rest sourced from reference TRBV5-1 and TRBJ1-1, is KAGVTQTPRYLIKTRGQQVTLSCSPISGHRSVSWYQQTPGQGLQFLFEYFSETQRNKGNFPGRFSGRQFSNSRSEMNVSTLELGDSALYLCASSLAGVDTEAFFGQGTRLTVV.

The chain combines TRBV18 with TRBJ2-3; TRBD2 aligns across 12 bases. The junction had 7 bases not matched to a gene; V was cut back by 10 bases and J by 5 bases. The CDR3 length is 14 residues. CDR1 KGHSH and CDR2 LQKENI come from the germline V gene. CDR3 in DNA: TGTGCCACCCTCTCGGGACTAGCGGGAGATACGCAGTATTTT. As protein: CATLSGLAGDTQYF.

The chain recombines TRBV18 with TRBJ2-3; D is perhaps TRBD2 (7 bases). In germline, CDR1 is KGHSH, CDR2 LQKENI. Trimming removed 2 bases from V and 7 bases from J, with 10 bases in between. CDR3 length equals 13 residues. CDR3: CASSPGGANTQYF. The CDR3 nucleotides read TGTGCCAGCTCACCAGGGGGGGCAAATACGCAGTATTTT.

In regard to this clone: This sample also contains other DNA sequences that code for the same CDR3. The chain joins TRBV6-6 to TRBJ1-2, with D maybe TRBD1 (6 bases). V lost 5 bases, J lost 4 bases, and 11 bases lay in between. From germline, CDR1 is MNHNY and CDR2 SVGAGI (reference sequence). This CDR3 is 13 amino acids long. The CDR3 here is CASSPQGTYGYTF. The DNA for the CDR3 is TGTGCCAGCAGTCCACAGGGCACCTATGGCTACACCTTC.

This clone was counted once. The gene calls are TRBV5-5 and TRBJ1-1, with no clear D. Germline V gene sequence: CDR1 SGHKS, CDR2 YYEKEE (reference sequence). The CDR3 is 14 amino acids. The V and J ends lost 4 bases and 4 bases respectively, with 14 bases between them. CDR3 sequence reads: CASSPVMKSTEAFF. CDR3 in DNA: TGTGCCAGCAGCCCAGTCATGAAGTCCACTGAAGCTTTCTTT.

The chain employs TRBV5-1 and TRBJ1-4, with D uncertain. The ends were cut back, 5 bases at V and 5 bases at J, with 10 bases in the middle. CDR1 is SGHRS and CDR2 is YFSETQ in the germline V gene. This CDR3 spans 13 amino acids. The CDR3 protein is CASRVAVNEKLFF. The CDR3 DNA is TGCGCCAGCAGAGTAGCAGTAAATGAAAAACTGTTTTTT.

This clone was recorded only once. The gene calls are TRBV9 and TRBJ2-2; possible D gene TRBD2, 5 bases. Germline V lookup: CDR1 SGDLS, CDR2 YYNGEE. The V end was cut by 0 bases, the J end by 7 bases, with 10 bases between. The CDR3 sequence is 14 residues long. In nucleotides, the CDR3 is TGTGCCAGCAGCGTAGCGGACGGGGACGGGGAGCTGTTTTTT. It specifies CASSVADGDGELFF. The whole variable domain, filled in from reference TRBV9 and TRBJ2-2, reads DSGVTQTPKHLITATGQRVTLRCSPRSGDLSVYWYQQSLDQGLQFLIQYYNGEERAKGNILERFSAQQFPDLHSELNLSSLELGDSALYFCASSVADGDGELFFGEGSRLTVL.

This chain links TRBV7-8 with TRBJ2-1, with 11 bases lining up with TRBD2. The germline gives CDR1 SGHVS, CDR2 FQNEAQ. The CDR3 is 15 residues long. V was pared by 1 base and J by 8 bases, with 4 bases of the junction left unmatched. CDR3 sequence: CASSLVAGGHDEQFF. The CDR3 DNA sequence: TGTGCCAGCAGCTTAGTAGCGGGGGGGCACGATGAGCAGTTCTTC.

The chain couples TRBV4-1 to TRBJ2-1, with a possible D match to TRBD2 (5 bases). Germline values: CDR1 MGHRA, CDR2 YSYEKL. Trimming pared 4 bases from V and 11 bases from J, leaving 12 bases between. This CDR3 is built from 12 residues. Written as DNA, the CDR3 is TGCGCCAGCAGCCCGATCGGGGTAAAGCAGTTCTTC. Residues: CASSPIGVKQFF.

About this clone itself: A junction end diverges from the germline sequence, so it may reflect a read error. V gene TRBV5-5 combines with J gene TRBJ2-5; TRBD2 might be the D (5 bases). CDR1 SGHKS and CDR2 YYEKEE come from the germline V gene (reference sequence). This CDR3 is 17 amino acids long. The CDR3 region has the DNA TGTGTCAGCAGCTCAGCTTTCTGGGCGGCGGGTGGAGAGACCCAGTACTTC. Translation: CVSSSAFWAAGGETQYF. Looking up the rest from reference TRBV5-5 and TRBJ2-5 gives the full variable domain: DAGVTQSPTHLIKTRGQQVTLRCSPISGHKSVSWYQQVLGQGPQFIFQYYEKEERGRGNFPDRFSARQFPNYSSELNVNALLLGDSALYLCVSSSAFWAAGGETQYFGPGTRLLVL.

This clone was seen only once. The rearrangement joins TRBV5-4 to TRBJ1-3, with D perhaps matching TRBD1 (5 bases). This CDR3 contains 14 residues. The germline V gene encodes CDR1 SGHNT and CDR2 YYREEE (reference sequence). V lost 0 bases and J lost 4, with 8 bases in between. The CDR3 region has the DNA TGTGCCAGCAGCTTGGCAGGGCGAGGAAACACCATATATTTT. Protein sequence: CASSLAGRGNTIYF.

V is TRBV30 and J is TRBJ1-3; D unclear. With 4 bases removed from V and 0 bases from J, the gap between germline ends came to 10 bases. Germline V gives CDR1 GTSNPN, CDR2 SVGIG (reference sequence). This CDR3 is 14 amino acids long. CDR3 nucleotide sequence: TGTGCCTGGAAGGAGGCCTCCTCTGGAAACACCATATATTTT. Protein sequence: CAWKEASSGNTIYF.